One and the same sample provided the 25 T cell receptor beta chains below, sequenced in a study of CD4 T cells in relation to SARS-CoV-2 and coronaviruses. Profiling relied on immunoSEQ multiplex PCR, and the TCRdb table lists in-frame clones only, not all of them. The data hold roughly 71,000 clones, with about nine tenths observed a single time. Before the COVID-19 pandemic, during about 2010-2018, CD4+ T cells were taken from unexposed donors. Sequences were obtained from memory CD4+ T cells from PBMCs. All receptors derive from a human donor in good health.

The chain has TRBV5-4 and TRBJ2-7; 7 bases are a match to TRBD2. V gave up 3 bases and J gave up 3 bases; unmatched junction bases: 9. The length of the CDR3 is 15 residues. The V gene's germline CDR1 is SGHNT and CDR2 YYREEE (reference sequence). In nucleotides, the CDR3 is TGTGCCAGCAGCTCCCCGGGGGGTAGCGACTACGAGCAGTACTTC. Protein: CASSSPGGSDYEQYF.

J is TRBJ2-1 and V is TRBV7-2; 10 bases fit TRBD2. The germline gives CDR1 SGHTA, CDR2 FQGNSA. V lost 1 base to trimming and J lost 5 bases; unmatched junction nucleotides: 2. This CDR3 contains 15 residues. CDR3 in amino acids: CASSLVAGGHNEQFF. In DNA, the CDR3 is TGTGCCAGCAGCTTAGTAGCGGGGGGCCACAATGAGCAGTTCTTC.

This rearrangement joins TRBV2 to TRBJ2-5; 9 bases line up with TRBD1. The CDR3 sequence is 14 residues long. Losses at the gene ends were 6 bases for V and 4 bases for J; bases not matched to a gene: 6. The germline gives CDR1 SNHLY, CDR2 FYNNEI. The chain's CDR3 is CASSFETGGETQYF. The CDR3 DNA reads TGTGCCAGCAGCTTCGAGACAGGGGGAGAGACCCAGTACTTC.

The rearrangement joins TRBV28 to TRBJ2-2, with D uncertain. The germline V gene has CDR1 MDHEN and CDR2 SYDVKM. Trimming cost V 1 base and J 0 bases, with 9 bases left between them. The CDR3 has 16 amino acids. CDR3 sequence reads: CASSLLGYPNTGELFF. The CDR3 bases are TGTGCCAGCAGTTTATTGGGCTATCCGAACACCGGGGAGCTGTTTTTT. Filled out from reference TRBV28 and TRBJ2-2, the complete variable domain reads DVKVTQSSRYLVKRTGEKVFLECVQDMDHENMFWYRQDPGLGLRLIYFSYDVKMKEKGDIPEGYSVSREKKERFSLILESASTNQTSMYLCASSLLGYPNTGELFFGEGSRLTVL.

The count of this clone is one. The chain combines TRBV19 with TRBJ1-5; D remains unclear. The CDR3 is 16 amino acids. CDR1 and CDR2 from the germline V gene are LNHDA and SQIVND (reference sequence). With 4 bases removed from V and 7 bases from J, the gap between germline ends came to 20 bases. The CDR3 DNA follows: TGTGCCAGTAGTACCCCCAGTTTGAGGGCGGGACAGCCCCAGCATTTT. It specifies CASSTPSLRAGQPQHF.

V usage is TRBV5-6 and J usage is TRBJ2-7; 8 bases are shared with TRBD1. This CDR3 has 17 amino acids. Germline-derived CDR1 and CDR2 are SGHDT and YYEEEE. Trimming cost V 0 bases and J 0 bases; bases outside gene matches: 8. The CDR3 region has the DNA TGTGCCAGCAGCTTGGCCCACAGGACAGGGAGCTCCTACGAGCAGTACTTC. This encodes CASSLAHRTGSSYEQYF.

The chain has TRBV6-2 or TRBV6-3 and TRBJ1-6; D is uncertain. This CDR3 region has 14 residues. Deletions cut 6 bases from V and 5 bases from J, with 11 bases between. Germline CDR1 reads MNHEY; CDR2 reads SVGEGT. The CDR3 DNA reads TGTGCCAGCAGCCCGGCGGGCCATAATTCACCCCTCCACTTT. Amino acid sequence: CASSPAGHNSPLHF.

The chain joins TRBV19 to TRBJ2-1; the match to TRBD2 covers 11 bases. The trim removed 2 bases at V and 6 bases at J, leaving 9 bases unmatched. From germline, CDR1 is LNHDA and CDR2 SQIVND (reference sequence). CDR3 length equals 17 residues. For the CDR3, the DNA is TGTGCCAGTAGTATAATCAGAGGGACTAGCGGTTCCAATGAGCAGTTCTTC. Amino acids: CASSIIRGTSGSNEQFF.

This chain joins TRBV5-1 and TRBJ2-3, with 8 nucleotides matching TRBD2. CDR1 is SGHRS, CDR2 YFSETQ, per germline. V shed 0 bases and J 6 bases; nucleotides not matched to a gene: 3. CDR3 length: 14 residues. CDR3 in amino acids: CASSLGLATDTQYF. The CDR3 DNA follows: TGCGCCAGCAGCTTGGGACTAGCGACGGATACGCAGTATTTT.

The chain is built from TRBV2 and TRBJ2-3; possible D gene TRBD1, 5 bases. The CDR3 length is 12 residues. Germline V gene sequence: CDR1 SNHLY, CDR2 FYNNEI. V lost 3 bases and J lost 5, with 6 bases in between. The CDR3 is CASSDDRDTQYF. The CDR3 DNA reads TGTGCCAGCAGTGATGACAGAGATACGCAGTATTTT.

V gene TRBV11-2 combines with J gene TRBJ1-3, with D possibly being TRBD1 (5 bases). Germline V gene sequence: CDR1 SGHAT, CDR2 FQNNGV. CDR3 length equals 14 residues. V dropped 5 bases and J dropped 2 bases, with 10 bases sitting between them. CDR3 sequence reads: CASSRGVAGNTIYF. The DNA of the CDR3 is TGTGCCAGCAGCCGAGGGGTGGCTGGAAACACCATATATTTT.

The chain has TRBV2 and TRBJ2-3; 9 positions agree with TRBD2. Germline V gives CDR1 SNHLY, CDR2 FYNNEI. Losses at the gene ends were 6 bases for V and 4 bases for J; bases not matched to a gene: 8. The CDR3 consists of 15 residues. CDR3 in amino acids: CASSPTLAGADTQYF. In DNA, the CDR3 is TGTGCCAGCAGCCCCACATTAGCGGGAGCAGATACGCAGTATTTT. Using reference TRBV2 and TRBJ2-3 for the parts outside the CDR3, the full variable domain is EPEVTQTPSHQVTQMGQEVILRCVPISNHLYFYWYRQILGQKVEFLVSFYNNEISEKSEIFDDQFSVERPDGSNFTLKIRSTKLEDSAMYFCASSPTLAGADTQYFGPGTRLTVL.

The chain uses TRBV28 and TRBJ1-5; perhaps TRBD1 as D (5 bases). Trimming left V 8 bases short and J 5 bases short, with 19 bases between. Per germline, CDR1 MDHEN and CDR2 SYDVKM. CDR3 size: 15 residues. The CDR3 spells CASFPGTIEHQPQHF. CDR3 coding DNA: TGTGCCAGCTTCCCCGGGACCATAGAACATCAGCCCCAGCATTTT.

The V gene is TRBV5-1, the J gene TRBJ1-5; tentatively, D is TRBD1 (6 bases). In germline, CDR1 is SGHRS, CDR2 YFSETQ. This CDR3 is 17 amino acids long. V shed 0 bases and J shed 2 bases, with 15 bases lying between them. CDR3 coding DNA: TGCGCCAGCAGCTTGGGCACAGGGTCGCAAGGCAATCAGCCCCAGCATTTT. Translated: CASSLGTGSQGNQPQHF.

The gene calls are TRBV18 and TRBJ2-1; D remains unclear. Germline V gives CDR1 KGHSH, CDR2 LQKENI. CDR3 length: 17 amino acids. Deletions cut 5 bases from V and 2 bases from J, with 19 bases between. CDR3 loop: CASSSTVGTGPYNEQFF. The CDR3 DNA is TGTGCCAGCTCATCGACCGTGGGTACCGGTCCCTACAATGAGCAGTTCTTC.

The J gene is TRBJ2-1, the V gene TRBV2; no clear D. Per the germline V gene, CDR1 is SNHLY and CDR2 is FYNNEI. This CDR3 is 13 amino acids long. Trimming shortened V by 2 bases and J by 5 bases, and 7 bases separated the two germline ends. CDR3 sequence reads: CASSEPLHNEQFF. The CDR3 DNA reads TGTGCCAGCAGTGAACCCCTACACAATGAGCAGTTCTTC.

CDR3 region: CASSPDRYNEQFF. CDR3 DNA: TGTGCCAGCTCACCGGACAGGTACAATGAGCAGTTCTTC. This chain uses TRBV18 with TRBJ2-1, with TRBD1 matching 7 bases. The CDR3 consists of 13 residues. With 3 bases clipped from V and 4 bases from J, the junction kept 0 bases outside the gene matches. Germline V gene data show CDR1 as KGHSH and CDR2 as LQKENI.

The chain employs TRBV15 and TRBJ2-1; 7 nucleotides align to TRBD2. J was trimmed by 7 bases and V by 5 bases; bases with no gene match: 11. The CDR3 consists of 15 residues. The germline CDR1 and CDR2 sequences are LNHNV and YYDKDF (reference sequence). Here the CDR3 DNA reads TGTGCCACCAGCCGTCGACTAGCCGGGATGAATGAGCAGTTCTTC. This gives the protein CATSRRLAGMNEQFF.

The chain links TRBV28 to TRBJ1-5; D remains unclear. Trimming stripped 6 bases from V and 4 bases from J, with 16 bases between. Germline assignment: CDR1 MDHEN and CDR2 SYDVKM. The CDR3 consists of 15 residues. The CDR3 is CASRKEGSGNQPQHF. CDR3 nucleotides: TGTGCCAGCAGGAAGGAAGGGAGTGGGAATCAGCCCCAGCATTTT.

The chain couples TRBV19 to TRBJ2-3; D uncertain. Germline V gene data show CDR1 as LNHDA and CDR2 as SQIVND (reference sequence). V lost 3 bases to trimming and J lost 1 base, with 11 bases between them. This CDR3 is built from 15 residues. CDR3 residues: CASSIPSRGTDTQYF. The CDR3 bases are TGTGCCAGTAGTATTCCCTCAAGAGGCACAGATACGCAGTATTTT.

The V and J genes are TRBV5-1 and TRBJ2-7; 9 bases are a match to TRBD1. With 2 bases clipped from V and 7 bases from J, the junction kept 7 bases outside the gene matches. The V gene's germline CDR1 is SGHRS and CDR2 YFSETQ. The length of the CDR3 is 14 residues. The CDR3 loop is CASSLTGGGLEQYF. CDR3 DNA: TGCGCCAGCAGCTTAACAGGGGGCGGTCTGGAGCAGTACTTC.

This clone was seen a single time. This chain links TRBV5-6 with TRBJ2-3; D not certain. CDR1 is SGHDT, CDR2 YYEEEE, per germline. Trimming removed 3 bases from V and 6 bases from J, with 11 bases in between. The CDR3 has 13 amino acids. CDR3 region: CASSSPNADTQYF. CDR3 coding DNA: TGTGCCAGCAGCTCTCCGAACGCGGATACGCAGTATTTT.

This clone was seen more than once but under ten times. This rearrangement joins TRBV5-1 to TRBJ2-2, with D maybe TRBD1 (6 bases). Trimming removed 1 base from V and 4 bases from J, with 11 bases in between. CDR3 size: 15 residues. The germline CDR1 and CDR2 sequences are SGHRS and YFSETQ. The CDR3 nucleotides are TGCGCCAGCAGCTTGAACAGGGTGGGCACCGGGGAGCTGTTTTTT. Protein: CASSLNRVGTGELFF.

This rearrangement joins TRBV19 to TRBJ1-6, with 7 nucleotides matching TRBD1. CDR1 LNHDA and CDR2 SQIVND come from the germline V gene (reference sequence). This CDR3 is built from 14 residues. V shed 8 bases, J shed 6 bases, and the junction held 7 bases outside the gene matches. Written as DNA, the CDR3 is TGTGCCAGTCGCCTTCAGGGGGGTAATTCACCCCTCCACTTT. Protein: CASRLQGGNSPLHF.

The V gene is TRBV12-3 or TRBV12-4, the J gene TRBJ1-1, with a weak D call TRBD1 (5 bases). This CDR3 is 11 amino acids long. The V gene lost 1 base and the J gene lost 12 bases, with 9 bases spanning the gap. The CDR3 reads CASSLEGVPFF. CDR3 coding DNA: TGTGCCAGCAGTTTAGAAGGGGTGCCTTTCTTT.